This T cell receptor (beta chain) was documented in a study of T-cell memory formation after mild COVID-19. Overall study: TCR clustering was largely donor specific.

This clonotype was picked up a small number of times. The CDR3 contains 18 residues. Germline V gene sequence: CDR1 MNHEY, CDR2 SVGEGT. Between the trimmed V and J ends, which lost 3 bases and 0 bases, there was a span of 20 bases. The authors produced TCR alpha and TCR beta cDNA libraries with sample barcodes and UMIs by 5'RACE using constant-segment primers. Using its own MiXCR run on the 5' RACE reads, TCRdb lists one record per CDR3 protein. The top ten clones hold approximately 20% of a sample with approximately 340,000 distinct CDR3 sequences, more than 15% of them seen once. The chain joins TRBV6-2 or TRBV6-3 to TRBJ1-2; D gene ambiguous. The sequence was collected from a man aged 18 to 30 who had mild COVID-19 (a few samples of this study predate the infection). Cell type and time point are not known. Sequences were obtained from PBMCs or a T cell subset sorted from them (not recorded which). The CDR3 sequence: CASSYSKVSYPSNYGYTF. The CDR3 nucleotides are TGTGCCAGCAGTTATTCGAAGGTCTCCTACCCATCTAACTATGGCTACACCTTC.